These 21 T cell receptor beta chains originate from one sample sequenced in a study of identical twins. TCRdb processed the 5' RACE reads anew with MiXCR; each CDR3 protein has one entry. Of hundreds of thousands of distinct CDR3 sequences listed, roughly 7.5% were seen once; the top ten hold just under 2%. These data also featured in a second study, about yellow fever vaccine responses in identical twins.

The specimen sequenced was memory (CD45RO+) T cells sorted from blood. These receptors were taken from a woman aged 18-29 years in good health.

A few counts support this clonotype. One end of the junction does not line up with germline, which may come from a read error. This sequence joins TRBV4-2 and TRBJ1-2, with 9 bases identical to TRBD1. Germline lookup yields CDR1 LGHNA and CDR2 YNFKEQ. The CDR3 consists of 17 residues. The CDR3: CASSKDPTGTGFDGYTF. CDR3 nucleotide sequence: TGTGCCAGCAGCAAAGACCCGACCGGGACAGGGTTCGATGGCTACACCTTC.

DNA for the CDR3: TGCGCCAGCAGTCGACAGGACTTAACCCAAGAGACCCAGTACTTC. It is translated as CASSRQDLTQETQYF. The chain couples TRBV23-1 to TRBJ2-5; a weak D match, TRBD1 (6 bases). TRBV23-1 is filed as an ORF, its function uncertain. The V and J ends lost 4 bases and 1 base respectively, with 13 bases between them. This CDR3 spans 15 amino acids.

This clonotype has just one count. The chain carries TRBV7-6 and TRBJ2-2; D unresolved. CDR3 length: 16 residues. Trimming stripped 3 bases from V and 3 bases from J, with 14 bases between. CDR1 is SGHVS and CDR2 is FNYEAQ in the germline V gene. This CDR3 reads CASSLQRLPYTGELFF. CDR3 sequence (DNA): TGTGCCAGCAGCTTGCAACGCTTACCCTACACCGGGGAGCTGTTTTTT.

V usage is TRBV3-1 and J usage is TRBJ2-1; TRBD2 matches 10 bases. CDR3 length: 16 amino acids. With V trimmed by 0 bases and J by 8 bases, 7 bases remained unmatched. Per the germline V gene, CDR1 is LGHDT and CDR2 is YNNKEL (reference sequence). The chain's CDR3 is CASSQELAGGGDEQFF. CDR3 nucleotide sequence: TGTGCCAGCAGCCAAGAATTAGCGGGAGGTGGAGATGAGCAGTTCTTC.

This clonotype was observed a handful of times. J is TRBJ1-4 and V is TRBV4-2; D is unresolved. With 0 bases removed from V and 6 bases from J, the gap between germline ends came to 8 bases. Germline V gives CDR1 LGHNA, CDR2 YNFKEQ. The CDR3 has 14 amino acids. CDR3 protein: CASSQDEGDEKLFF. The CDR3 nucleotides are TGTGCCAGCAGCCAAGATGAGGGAGATGAAAAACTGTTTTTT.

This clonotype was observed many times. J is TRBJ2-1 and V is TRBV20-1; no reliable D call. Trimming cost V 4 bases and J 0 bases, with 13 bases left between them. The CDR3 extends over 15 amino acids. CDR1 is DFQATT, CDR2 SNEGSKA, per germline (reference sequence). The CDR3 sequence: CSATGRVSSYNEQFF. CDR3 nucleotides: TGCAGTGCTACCGGACGAGTGAGCTCCTACAATGAGCAGTTCTTC.

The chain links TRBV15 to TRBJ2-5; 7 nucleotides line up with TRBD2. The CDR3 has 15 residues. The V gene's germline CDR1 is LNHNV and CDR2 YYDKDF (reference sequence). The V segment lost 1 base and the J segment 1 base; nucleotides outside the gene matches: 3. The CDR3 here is CATSRGGGSQETQYF. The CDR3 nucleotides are TGTGCCACCAGCAGAGGGGGGGGGAGCCAAGAGACCCAGTACTTC.

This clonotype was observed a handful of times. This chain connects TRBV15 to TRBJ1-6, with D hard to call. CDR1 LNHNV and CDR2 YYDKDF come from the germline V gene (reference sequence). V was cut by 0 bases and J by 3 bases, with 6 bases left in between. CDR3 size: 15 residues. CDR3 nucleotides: TGTGCCACCAGCAGAGAAGCAGGCTATAATTCACCCCTCCACTTT. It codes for CATSREAGYNSPLHF. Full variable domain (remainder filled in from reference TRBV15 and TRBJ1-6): DAMVIQNPRYQVTQFGKPVTLSCSQTLNHNVMYWYQQKSSQAPKLLFHYYDKDFNNEADTPDNFQSRRPNTSFCFLDIRSPGLGDTAMYLCATSREAGYNSPLHFGNGTRLTVT.

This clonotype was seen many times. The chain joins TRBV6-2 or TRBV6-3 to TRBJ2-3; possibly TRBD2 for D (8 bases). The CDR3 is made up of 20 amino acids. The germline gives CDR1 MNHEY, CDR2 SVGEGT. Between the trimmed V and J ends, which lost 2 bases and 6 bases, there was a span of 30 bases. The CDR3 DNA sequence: TGTGCCAGCAGTTACACTTACCGACAGGGACGGGGCGGGAGGAACGATACGCAGTATTTT. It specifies CASSYTYRQGRGGRNDTQYF.

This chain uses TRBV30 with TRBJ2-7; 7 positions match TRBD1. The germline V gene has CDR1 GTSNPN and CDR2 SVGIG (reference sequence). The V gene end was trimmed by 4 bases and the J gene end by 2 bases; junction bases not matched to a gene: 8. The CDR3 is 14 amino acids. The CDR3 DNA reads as TGTGCCTGGACTAAGAGACAGGGTCCCTACGAGCAGTACTTC. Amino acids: CAWTKRQGPYEQYF. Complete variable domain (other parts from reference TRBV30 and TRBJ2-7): SQTIHQWPATLVQPVGSPLSLECTVEGTSNPNLYWYRQAAGRGLQLLFYSVGIGQISSEVPQNLSASRPQDRQFILSSKKLLLSDSGFYLCAWTKRQGPYEQYFGPGTRLTVT.

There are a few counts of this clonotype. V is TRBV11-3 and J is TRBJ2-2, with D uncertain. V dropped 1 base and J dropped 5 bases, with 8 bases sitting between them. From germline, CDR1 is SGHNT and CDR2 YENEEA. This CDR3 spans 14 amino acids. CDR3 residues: CASSLGLGTGELFF. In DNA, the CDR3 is TGTGCCAGCAGCTTAGGTCTGGGGACCGGGGAGCTGTTTTTT.

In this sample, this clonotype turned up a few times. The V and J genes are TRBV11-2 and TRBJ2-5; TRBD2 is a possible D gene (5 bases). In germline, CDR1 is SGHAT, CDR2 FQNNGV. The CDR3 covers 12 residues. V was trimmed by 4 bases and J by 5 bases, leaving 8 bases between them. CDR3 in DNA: TGTGCCAGCAGCTGGAGGTTTGAGACCCAGTACTTC. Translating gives CASSWRFETQYF.

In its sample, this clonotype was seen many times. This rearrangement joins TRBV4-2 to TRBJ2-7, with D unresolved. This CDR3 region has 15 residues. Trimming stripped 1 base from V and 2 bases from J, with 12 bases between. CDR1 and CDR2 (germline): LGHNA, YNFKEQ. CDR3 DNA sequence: TGTGCCAGCAGCCAAGTCGGGTCGGGCACCTACGAGCAGTACTTC. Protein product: CASSQVGSGTYEQYF.

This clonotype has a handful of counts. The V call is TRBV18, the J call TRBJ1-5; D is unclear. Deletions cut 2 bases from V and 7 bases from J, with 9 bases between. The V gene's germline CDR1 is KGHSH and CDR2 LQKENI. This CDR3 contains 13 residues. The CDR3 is CASSPAQEQPQHF. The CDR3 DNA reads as TGTGCCAGCTCACCAGCGCAGGAGCAGCCCCAGCATTTT.

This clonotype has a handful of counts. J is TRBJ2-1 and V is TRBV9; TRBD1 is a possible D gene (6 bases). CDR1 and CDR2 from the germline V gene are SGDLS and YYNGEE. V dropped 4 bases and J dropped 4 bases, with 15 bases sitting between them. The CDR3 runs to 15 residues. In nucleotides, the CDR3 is TGTGCCAGCAGCCCTACAGGGCTTGGATACAATGAGCAGTTCTTC. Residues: CASSPTGLGYNEQFF.

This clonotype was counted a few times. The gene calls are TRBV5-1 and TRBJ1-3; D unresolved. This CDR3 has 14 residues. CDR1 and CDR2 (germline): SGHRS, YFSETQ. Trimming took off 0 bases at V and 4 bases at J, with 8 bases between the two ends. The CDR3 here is CASSLGLAGNTIYF. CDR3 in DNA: TGCGCCAGCAGCTTGGGACTGGCGGGAAACACCATATATTTT. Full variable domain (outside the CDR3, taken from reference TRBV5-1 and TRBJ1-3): KAGVTQTPRYLIKTRGQQVTLSCSPISGHRSVSWYQQTPGQGLQFLFEYFSETQRNKGNFPGRFSGRQFSNSRSEMNVSTLELGDSALYLCASSLGLAGNTIYFGEGSWLTVV.

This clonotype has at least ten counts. As DNA, the CDR3 is TGCGCCAGCAGCCCTGACGACGGGGAGCTGTTTTTT. This translates into CASSPDDGELFF. The V and J genes are TRBV5-1 and TRBJ2-2; unclear D gene. Germline values: CDR1 SGHRS, CDR2 YFSETQ. V lost 4 bases and J lost 7, with 8 bases in between. There are 12 residues in the CDR3.

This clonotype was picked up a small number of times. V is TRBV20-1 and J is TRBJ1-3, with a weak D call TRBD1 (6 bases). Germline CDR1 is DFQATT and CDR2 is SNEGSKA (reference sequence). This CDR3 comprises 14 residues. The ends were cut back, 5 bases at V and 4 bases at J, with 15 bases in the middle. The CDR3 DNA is TGCAGTGCTCCCTCGACAGGAGGAGGAAACACCATATATTTT. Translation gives CSAPSTGGGNTIYF.

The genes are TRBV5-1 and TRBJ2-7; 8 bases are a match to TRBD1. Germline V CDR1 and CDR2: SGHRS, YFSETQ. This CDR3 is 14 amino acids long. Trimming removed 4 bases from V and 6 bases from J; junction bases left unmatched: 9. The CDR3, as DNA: TGCGCCAGCAGCGATCAGGGGGCGCAAAGCGAGCAGTACTTC. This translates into CASSDQGAQSEQYF.

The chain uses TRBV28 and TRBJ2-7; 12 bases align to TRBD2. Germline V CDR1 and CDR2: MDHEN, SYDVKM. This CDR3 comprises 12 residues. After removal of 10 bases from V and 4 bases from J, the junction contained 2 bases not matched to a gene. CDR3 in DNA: TGTGCCACGACTAGCGGGAGATACGAGCAGTACTTC. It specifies CATTSGRYEQYF.

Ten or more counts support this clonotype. DNA for the CDR3: TGTGCCAGCAGCTCTTTAGTAGGTGGGACAAGAACTAATGAAAAACTGTTTTTT. It is translated as CASSSLVGGTRTNEKLFF. This chain uses TRBV11-1 with TRBJ1-4; D possibly corresponds to TRBD1 (6 bases). This CDR3 has 18 amino acids. The germline V gene encodes CDR1 SGHAT and CDR2 FQDESV (reference sequence). Trimming shortened V by 4 bases and J by 1 base, and 19 bases separated the two germline ends.